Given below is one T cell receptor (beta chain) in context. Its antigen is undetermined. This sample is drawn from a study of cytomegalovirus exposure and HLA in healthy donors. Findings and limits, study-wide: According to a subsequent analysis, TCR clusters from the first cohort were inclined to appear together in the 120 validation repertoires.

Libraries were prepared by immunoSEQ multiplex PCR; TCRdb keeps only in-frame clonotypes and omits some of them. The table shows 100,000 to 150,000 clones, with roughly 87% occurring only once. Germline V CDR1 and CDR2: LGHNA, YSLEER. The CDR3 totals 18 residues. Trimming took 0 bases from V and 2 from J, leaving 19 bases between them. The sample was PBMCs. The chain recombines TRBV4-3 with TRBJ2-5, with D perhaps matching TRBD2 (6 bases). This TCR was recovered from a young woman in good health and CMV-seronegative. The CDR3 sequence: CASSQEVWAGGTQETQYF. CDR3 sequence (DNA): TGCGCCAGCAGCCAAGAAGTTTGGGCAGGTGGGACTCAAGAGACCCAGTACTTC.